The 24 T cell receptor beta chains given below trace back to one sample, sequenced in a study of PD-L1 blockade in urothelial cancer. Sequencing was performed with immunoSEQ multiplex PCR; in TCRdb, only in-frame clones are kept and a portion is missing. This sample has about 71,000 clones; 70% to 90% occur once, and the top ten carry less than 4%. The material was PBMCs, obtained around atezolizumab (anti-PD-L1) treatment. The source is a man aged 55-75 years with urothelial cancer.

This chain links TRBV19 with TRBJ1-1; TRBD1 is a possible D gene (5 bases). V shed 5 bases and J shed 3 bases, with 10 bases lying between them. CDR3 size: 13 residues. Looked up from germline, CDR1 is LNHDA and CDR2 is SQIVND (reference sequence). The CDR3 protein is CASSGRGHTEAFF. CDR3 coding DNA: TGTGCCAGTAGTGGAAGGGGCCACACTGAAGCTTTCTTT.

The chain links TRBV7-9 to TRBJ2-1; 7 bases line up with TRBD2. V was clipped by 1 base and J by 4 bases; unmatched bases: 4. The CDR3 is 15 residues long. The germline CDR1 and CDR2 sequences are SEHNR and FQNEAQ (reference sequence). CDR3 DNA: TGTGCCAGCAGCTTAGTGCGGGAGTTTTACAATGAGCAGTTCTTC. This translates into CASSLVREFYNEQFF. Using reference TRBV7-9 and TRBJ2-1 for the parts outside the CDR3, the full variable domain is DTGVSQNPRHKITKRGQNVTFRCDPISEHNRLYWYRQTLGQGPEFLTYFQNEAQLEKSRLLSDRFSAERPKGSFSTLEIQRTEQGDSAMYLCASSLVREFYNEQFFGPGTRLTVL.

For the CDR3, the DNA is TGTGCCACCAGCGGTCCGGGAACCTTTTACGAGCAGTACTTC. This encodes CATSGPGTFYEQYF. The chain is built from TRBV15 and TRBJ2-7; D might be TRBD2 (5 bases). V was trimmed by 5 bases and J by 4 bases, leaving 15 bases between them. There are 14 residues in the CDR3. From germline, CDR1 is LNHNV and CDR2 YYDKDF (reference sequence).

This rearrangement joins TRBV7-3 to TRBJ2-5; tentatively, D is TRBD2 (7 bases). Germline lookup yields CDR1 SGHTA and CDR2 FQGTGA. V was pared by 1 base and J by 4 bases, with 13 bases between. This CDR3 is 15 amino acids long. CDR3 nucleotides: TGTGCCAGCAGCTTAATAGGGGGGGCAGGAGAGACCCAGTACTTC. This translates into CASSLIGGAGETQYF.

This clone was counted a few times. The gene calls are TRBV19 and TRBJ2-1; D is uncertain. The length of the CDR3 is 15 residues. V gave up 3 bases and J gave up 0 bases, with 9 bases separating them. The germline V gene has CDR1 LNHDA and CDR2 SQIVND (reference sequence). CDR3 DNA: TGTGCCAGTAGTATCCAGGTGAGCTCCTACAATGAGCAGTTCTTC. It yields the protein CASSIQVSSYNEQFF. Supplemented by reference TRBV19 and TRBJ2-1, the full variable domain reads DGGITQSPKYLFRKEGQNVTLSCEQNLNHDAMYWYRQDPGQGLRLIYYSQIVNDFQKGDIAEGYSVSREKKESFPLTVTSAQKNPTAFYLCASSIQVSSYNEQFFGPGTRLTVL.

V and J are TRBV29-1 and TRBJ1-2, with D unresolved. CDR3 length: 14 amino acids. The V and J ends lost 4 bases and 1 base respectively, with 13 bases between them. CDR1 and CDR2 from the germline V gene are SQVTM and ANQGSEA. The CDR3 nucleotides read TGCAGCGTTGGCAGTTTGGTCAGTAACTATGGCTACACCTTC. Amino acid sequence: CSVGSLVSNYGYTF.

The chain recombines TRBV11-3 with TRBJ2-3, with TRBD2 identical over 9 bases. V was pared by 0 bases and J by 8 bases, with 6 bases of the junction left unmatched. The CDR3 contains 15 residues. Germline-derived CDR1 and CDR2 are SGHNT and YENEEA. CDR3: CASSLDRGLAATQYF. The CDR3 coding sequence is TGTGCCAGCAGCTTAGATCGGGGACTAGCAGCTACGCAGTATTTT.

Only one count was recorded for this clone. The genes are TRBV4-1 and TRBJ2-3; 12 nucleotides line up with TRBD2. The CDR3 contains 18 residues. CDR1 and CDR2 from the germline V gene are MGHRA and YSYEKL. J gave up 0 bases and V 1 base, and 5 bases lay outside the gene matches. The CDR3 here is CASSQGLAGVLSTDTQYF. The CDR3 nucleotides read TGCGCCAGCAGCCAAGGACTAGCGGGGGTCCTTAGCACAGATACGCAGTATTTT.

The CDR3 region has the DNA TGTGCCATAGCTATAACCGGGACAGGGAATTCACCCCTCCACTTT. It encodes CAIAITGTGNSPLHF. V gene TRBV10-3 combines with J gene TRBJ1-6; the match to TRBD1 covers 9 bases. Trimming took 9 bases from V and 7 from J; bases not matched to a gene: 10. CDR1 and CDR2 (germline): ENHRY, SYGVKD. This CDR3 region has 15 residues.

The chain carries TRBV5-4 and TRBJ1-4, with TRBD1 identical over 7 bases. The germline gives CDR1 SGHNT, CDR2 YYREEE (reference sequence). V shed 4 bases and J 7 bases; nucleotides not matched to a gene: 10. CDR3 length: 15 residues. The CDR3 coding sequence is TGTGCCAGCAGCGGGGGAGAGGGGGCTGGTGAAAAACTGTTTTTT. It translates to CASSGGEGAGEKLFF.

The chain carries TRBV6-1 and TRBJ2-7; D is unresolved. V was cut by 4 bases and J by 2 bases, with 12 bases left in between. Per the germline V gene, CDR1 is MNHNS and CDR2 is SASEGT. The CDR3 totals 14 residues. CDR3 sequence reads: CASSANSPTYEQYF. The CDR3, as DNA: TGTGCCAGCAGTGCTAACAGTCCGACCTACGAGCAGTACTTC.

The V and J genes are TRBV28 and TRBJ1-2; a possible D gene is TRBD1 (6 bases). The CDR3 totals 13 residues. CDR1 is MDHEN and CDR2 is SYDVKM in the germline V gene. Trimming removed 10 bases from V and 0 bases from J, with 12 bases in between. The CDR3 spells CATTGFTNYGYTF. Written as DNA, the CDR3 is TGTGCCACCACAGGGTTCACTAACTATGGCTACACCTTC.

In nucleotides, the CDR3 is TGCGCCAGCAGCACAGGGGGCGGAACAGATACGCAGTATTTT. Translating it yields CASSTGGGTDTQYF. J is TRBJ2-3 and V is TRBV5-1, with 9 bases aligning to TRBD1. V was clipped by 4 bases and J by 3 bases; unmatched bases: 3. The CDR3 totals 14 residues. CDR1 SGHRS and CDR2 YFSETQ come from the germline V gene.

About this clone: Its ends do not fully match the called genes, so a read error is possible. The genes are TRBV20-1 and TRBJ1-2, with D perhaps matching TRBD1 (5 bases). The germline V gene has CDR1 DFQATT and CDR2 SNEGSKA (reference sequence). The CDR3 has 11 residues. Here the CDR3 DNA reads TGCAGTGTTAGAAGGGGTGGTGGCTACACCTTC. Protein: CSVRRGGGYTF.

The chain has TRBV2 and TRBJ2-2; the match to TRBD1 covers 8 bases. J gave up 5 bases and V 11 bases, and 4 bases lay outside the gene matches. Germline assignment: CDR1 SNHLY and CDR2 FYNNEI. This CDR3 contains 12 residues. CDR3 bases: TGTGCCTGCCACAGGGGGACCGGGGAGCTGTTTTTT. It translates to CACHRGTGELFF.

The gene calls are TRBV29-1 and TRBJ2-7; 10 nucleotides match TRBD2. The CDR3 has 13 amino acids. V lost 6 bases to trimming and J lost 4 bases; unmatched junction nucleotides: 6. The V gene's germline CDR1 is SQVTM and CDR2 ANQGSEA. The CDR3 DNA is TGCAGCGTGCGGCCTAGCGGGGGTTACGAGCAGTACTTC. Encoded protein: CSVRPSGGYEQYF.

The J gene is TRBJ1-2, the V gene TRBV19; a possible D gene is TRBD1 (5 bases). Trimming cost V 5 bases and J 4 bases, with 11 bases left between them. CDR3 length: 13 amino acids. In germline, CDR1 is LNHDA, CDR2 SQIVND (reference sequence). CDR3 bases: TGTGCCAGTAGTTCCAGGGCCTCCTATGGCTACACCTTC. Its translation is CASSSRASYGYTF.

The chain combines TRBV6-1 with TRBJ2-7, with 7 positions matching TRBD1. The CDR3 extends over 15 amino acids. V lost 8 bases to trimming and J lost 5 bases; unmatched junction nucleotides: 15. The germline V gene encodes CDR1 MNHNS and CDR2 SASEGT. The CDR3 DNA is TGTGCCAGCCAAACGCCGGGACAGTCGCCCCACGAGCAGTACTTC. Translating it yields CASQTPGQSPHEQYF.

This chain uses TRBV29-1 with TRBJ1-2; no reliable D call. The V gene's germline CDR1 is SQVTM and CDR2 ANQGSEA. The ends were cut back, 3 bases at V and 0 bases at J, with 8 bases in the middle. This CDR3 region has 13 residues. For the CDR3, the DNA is TGCAGCGTTGACCGGTCTGCTAACTATGGCTACACCTTC. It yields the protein CSVDRSANYGYTF.

Here the CDR3 reads CASSLGQAYYGYTF. CDR3 in DNA: TGTGCCAGCAGCTTAGGACAGGCCTACTATGGCTACACCTTC. The chain is built from TRBV5-4 and TRBJ1-2, with 7 bases fitting TRBD1. Germline CDR1 reads SGHNT; CDR2 reads YYREEE (reference sequence). V shed 2 bases and J 3 bases; nucleotides not matched to a gene: 4. The length of the CDR3 is 14 residues.

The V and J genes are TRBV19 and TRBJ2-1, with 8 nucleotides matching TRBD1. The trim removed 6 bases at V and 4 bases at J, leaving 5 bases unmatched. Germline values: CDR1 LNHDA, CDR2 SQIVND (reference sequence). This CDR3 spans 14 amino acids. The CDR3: CASSDRGGYNEQFF. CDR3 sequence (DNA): TGTGCCAGTAGCGACAGGGGCGGATACAATGAGCAGTTCTTC.

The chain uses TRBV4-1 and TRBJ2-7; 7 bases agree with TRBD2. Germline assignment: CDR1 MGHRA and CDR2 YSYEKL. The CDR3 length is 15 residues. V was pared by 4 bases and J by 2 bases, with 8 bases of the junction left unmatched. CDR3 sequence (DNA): TGCGCCAGCAGCCGAATCGAGCGGGATCCCTACGAGCAGTACTTC. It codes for CASSRIERDPYEQYF.

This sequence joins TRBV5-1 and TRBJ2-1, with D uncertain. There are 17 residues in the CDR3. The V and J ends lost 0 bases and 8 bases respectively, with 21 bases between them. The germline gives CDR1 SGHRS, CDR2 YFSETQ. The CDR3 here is CASSLGPRTPGLYEQFF. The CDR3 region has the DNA TGCGCCAGCAGCTTGGGACCGAGAACGCCTGGGCTTTATGAGCAGTTCTTC.

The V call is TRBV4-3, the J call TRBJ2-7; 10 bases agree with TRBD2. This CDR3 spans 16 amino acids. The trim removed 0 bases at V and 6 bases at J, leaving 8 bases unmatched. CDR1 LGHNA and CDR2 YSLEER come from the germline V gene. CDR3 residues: CASSQELDLAGGEQYF. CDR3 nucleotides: TGCGCCAGCAGCCAAGAACTTGATTTAGCGGGAGGCGAGCAGTACTTC.